This T cell receptor beta chain was sequenced for a study of ipilimumab plus nivolumab after autologous stem cell transplantation. In the study overall: A median of roughly eight nivolumab and 4 or 5 ipilimumab doses were given.

The CDR3 extends over 15 amino acids. Germline V gene sequence: CDR1 MDHEN, CDR2 SYDVKM. The V gene lost 10 bases and the J gene lost 0 bases, with 16 bases spanning the gap. Sequenced by immunoSEQ multiplex PCR; TCRdb stores in-frame clones only, minus some. The sample consists of almost 15,000 clones, approximately 74% of them appearing once. Dosing: nivolumab 3 mg/kg IV, weeks 1, 4, 7, 10, then every two weeks to week 26. Material: PBMCs, obtained in a trial of ipilimumab plus nivolumab as post-transplant consolidation. This clonotype originated in a male donor with primary mediastinal lymphoma. The V gene is TRBV28, the J gene TRBJ2-1, with D perhaps matching TRBD2 (6 bases). The CDR3 DNA reads TGTGCCACCGTCCGGGACTTTAGCTCCTACAATGAGCAGTTCTTC. This codes for CATVRDFSSYNEQFF.